The 6 T cell receptor beta chains below were found in one sample sequenced in a study of a mutant IDH1 vaccine in newly diagnosed glioma. Time point noted: week 23, last vaccination. Mutant IDH1 20-mer peptide, at 300 ug, made up each vaccine dose, with topical imiquimod. The protocol was immunoSEQ multiplex PCR, while the TCRdb copy is restricted to in-frame clones and leaves out a portion. Of tens of thousands of clones listed, roughly 76% are singletons. For these receptors, no antigen is known. Specimen: PBMCs, collected from a glioma patient whose treatment included an IDH1 peptide vaccine. The receptors stem from a man aged 35 to 55 with glioma.

The genes are TRBV7-6 and TRBJ2-5, with unresolved D. V was cut by 5 bases and J by 4 bases, with 11 bases left in between. Per the germline V gene, CDR1 is SGHVS and CDR2 is FNYEAQ. CDR3 length: 13 amino acids. The CDR3 spells CASSLSYAETQYF. CDR3 nucleotides: TGTGCCAGCAGCCTATCTTATGCAGAGACCCAGTACTTC.

The chain recombines TRBV10-3 with TRBJ1-2; the D gene is possibly TRBD1 (5 bases). Germline V gives CDR1 ENHRY, CDR2 SYGVKD. The length of the CDR3 is 12 residues. Trimming took 9 bases from V and 7 from J, leaving 15 bases between them. The CDR3 here is CAITPDSRGYTF. The CDR3, as DNA: TGTGCCATTACCCCCGACAGTCGTGGCTACACCTTC.

The chain links TRBV7-9 to TRBJ2-2; TRBD1 aligns across 7 bases. The germline V gene encodes CDR1 SEHNR and CDR2 FQNEAQ (reference sequence). J was trimmed by 4 bases and V by 4 bases; bases with no gene match: 6. The CDR3 is made up of 15 amino acids. The CDR3 is CASSSGTAFTGELFF. CDR3 in DNA: TGTGCCAGCAGCTCCGGGACAGCTTTCACCGGGGAGCTGTTTTTT.

The sample holds a few counts of this clone. The chain joins TRBV2 to TRBJ2-7, with no clear D. This CDR3 has 12 amino acids. Germline values: CDR1 SNHLY, CDR2 FYNNEI. V gave up 4 bases and J gave up 4 bases, with 8 bases separating them. CDR3 sequence: CASSVNRYEQYF. The CDR3 DNA sequence: TGTGCCAGCAGTGTTAACCGATACGAGCAGTACTTC.

This chain links TRBV25-1 with TRBJ2-5; 12 positions match TRBD1. V lost 7 bases to trimming and J lost 6 bases; unmatched junction nucleotides: 12. In germline, CDR1 is MGHDK, CDR2 SYGVNS. There are 16 residues in the CDR3. CDR3 DNA sequence: TGTGCCAGCACCGGGGACAGGGGGCGGACCTGGCAGACCCAGTACTTC. This encodes CASTGDRGRTWQTQYF.

The chain carries TRBV11-2 and TRBJ2-2, with D unresolved. The V end was cut by 5 bases, the J end by 0 bases, with 13 bases between. Per germline, CDR1 SGHAT and CDR2 FQNNGV. This CDR3 has 16 amino acids. For the CDR3, the DNA is TGTGCCAGCAGCCTCCTTCGATGGTCGAACACCGGGGAGCTGTTTTTT. Amino acid sequence: CASSLLRWSNTGELFF.